This TCR beta chain is drawn from a study of glioma-infiltrating T cells. Amplification of TCR alpha and beta CDR3 regions from RNA used iRepertoire nested multiplex PCR. One-step reverse transcription and amplification started from approximately 100-400 ng of tissue mRNA or PBMC total RNA. Using its own MiXCR run on the multiplex PCR reads, TCRdb lists one record per CDR3 protein. The data hold over 90,000 distinct CDR3 sequences, with around 28% observed a single time. Points on this clonotype: The antigen is unknown. A much larger clone differs from this one at a single base, so this may be a read error.

Regarding the study as a whole: Gliomas, especially low-grade, showed above-expected tissue-blood divergence; non-neoplastic patients showed below.

The CDR3 totals 16 residues. Germline CDR1 and CDR2: KGHSH and LQKENI. The chain combines TRBV18 with TRBJ1-5; 8 bases are shared with TRBD1. The sample comprised glioma tissue, nonneoplastic brain tissue, or PBMCs (not recorded which). The receptor was isolated from a human donor with low-grade glioma or glioblastoma, undergoing nonglioma brain surgery, or in good health (not recorded which). The CDR3 DNA is TGTGCCAGCTCACCCCAACAGGGGGGAAGCAATCAGACCCAGCATTTT. It yields the protein CASSPQQGGSNQTQHF. The variable domain in full, completed from reference TRBV18 and TRBJ1-5, reads NAGVMQNPRHLVRRRGQEARLRCSPMKGHSHVYWYRQLPEEGLKFMVYLQKENIIDESGMPKERFSAEFPKEGPSILRIQQVVRGDSAAYFCASSPQQGGSNQTQHFGDGTRLSIL.